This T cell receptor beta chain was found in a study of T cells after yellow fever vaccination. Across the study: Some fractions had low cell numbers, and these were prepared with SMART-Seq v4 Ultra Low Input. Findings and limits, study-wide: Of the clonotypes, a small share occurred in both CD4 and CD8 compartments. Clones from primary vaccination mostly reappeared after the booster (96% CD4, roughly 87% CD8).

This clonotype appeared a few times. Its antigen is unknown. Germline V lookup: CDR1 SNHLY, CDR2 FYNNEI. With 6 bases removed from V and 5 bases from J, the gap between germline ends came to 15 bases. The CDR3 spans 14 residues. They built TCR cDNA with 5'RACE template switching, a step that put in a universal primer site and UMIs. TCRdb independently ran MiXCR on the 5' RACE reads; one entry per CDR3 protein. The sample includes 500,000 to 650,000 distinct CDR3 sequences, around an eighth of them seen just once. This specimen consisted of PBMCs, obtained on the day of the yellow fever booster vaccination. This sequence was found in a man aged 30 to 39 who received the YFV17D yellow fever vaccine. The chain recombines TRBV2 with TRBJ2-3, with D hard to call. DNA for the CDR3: TGTGCCAGCAGCGCTTTTAGTGGAGTAGATACGCAGTATTTT. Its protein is CASSAFSGVDTQYF.